The 8 T cell receptor beta chains reported below all come from one sample, sequenced in a study of cytomegalovirus exposure and HLA in healthy donors. The PCR contained 60 Vbeta and 13 Jbeta primers. Clones were read by immunoSEQ multiplex PCR, and TCRdb kept only the in-frame ones, dropping some. The table records 150,000 to 200,000 clones, 80% to 85% of them present only once. Sequencing input: PBMCs. The receptors originated from a human donor in good health.

The chain combines TRBV10-3 with TRBJ1-3, with D hard to call. Trimming pared 3 bases from V and 3 bases from J, leaving 12 bases between. The CDR3 length is 15 residues. Germline assignment: CDR1 ENHRY and CDR2 SYGVKD. CDR3 in DNA: TGTGCCATCAGTGACCTCGGACTAAATGGAAACACCATATATTTT. This codes for CAISDLGLNGNTIYF.

The chain recombines TRBV11-3 with TRBJ2-2; 7 bases map to TRBD1. V gave up 0 bases and J gave up 0 bases; unmatched junction bases: 4. Germline V CDR1 and CDR2: SGHNT, YENEEA. The CDR3 totals 17 residues. DNA of the CDR3: TGTGCCAGCAGCTTAGACGAGGGGGCCCCGAACACCGGGGAGCTGTTTTTT. Amino acid sequence: CASSLDEGAPNTGELFF.

The chain has TRBV10-1 and TRBJ2-3, with 15 nucleotides matching TRBD2. The CDR3 contains 16 residues. V gave up 5 bases and J gave up 6 bases; unmatched junction bases: 6. CDR1 WNHNN and CDR2 SYGVQD come from the germline V gene (reference sequence). The DNA of the CDR3 is TGCGCCAGCAGTAAAGGACTAGCGGGGGGGCTGGATACGCAGTATTTT. Protein: CASSKGLAGGLDTQYF.

The chain recombines TRBV11-3 with TRBJ2-3, with 10 bases that match TRBD1. Trimming at V came to 4 bases and at J to 4 bases, leaving 5 bases not matched to a gene. The CDR3 extends over 15 amino acids. Germline V gives CDR1 SGHNT, CDR2 YENEEA. The CDR3 nucleotides read TGTGCCAGCAGCTCGCTCGGACAGGGGGCAGATACGCAGTATTTT. This codes for CASSSLGQGADTQYF.

The V and J genes are TRBV11-3 and TRBJ2-7, with unresolved D. V lost 3 bases to trimming and J lost 2 bases, with 8 bases between them. Germline CDR1 SGHNT, CDR2 YENEEA. The CDR3 has 13 residues. CDR3 residues: CASSFSFAYEQYF. The CDR3 DNA follows: TGTGCCAGCAGCTTTAGCTTCGCCTACGAGCAGTACTTC.

The chain uses TRBV19 and TRBJ1-3; D is ambiguous. The V end was cut by 3 bases, the J end by 0 bases, with 6 bases between. Per the germline V gene, CDR1 is LNHDA and CDR2 is SQIVND (reference sequence). This CDR3 has 14 residues. The CDR3 coding sequence is TGTGCCAGTAGTATGAGATACTCTGGAAACACCATATATTTT. Translated: CASSMRYSGNTIYF.

Only one count was recorded for this clone. The chain links TRBV13 to TRBJ2-1, with 13 bases aligning to TRBD2. The CDR3 consists of 15 residues. CDR1 and CDR2 from the germline V gene are PRHDT and FYEKMQ (reference sequence). V gave up 5 bases and J gave up 7 bases; unmatched junction bases: 5. The CDR3 DNA follows: TGTGCCAGCAGCAAACTAGCGGGGGGGTTAAATGAGCAGTTCTTC. This codes for CASSKLAGGLNEQFF.

A word on this clone: The same CDR3 is also encoded by other DNA sequences in this sample. In nucleotides, the CDR3 is TGTGCCAGCAGTGCGTCCGGGACAGGGGGCGGCCCCCTCCACTTT. The encoded protein is CASSASGTGGGPLHF. This chain uses TRBV6-5 with TRBJ1-6; 12 bases are a match to TRBD1. The CDR3 length is 15 residues. The germline V gene has CDR1 MNHEY and CDR2 SVGAGI. With 5 bases clipped from V and 13 bases from J, the junction kept 9 bases outside the gene matches.